The 14 T cell receptor beta chains given below trace back to one sample, sequenced in a study of metastatic and nonmetastatic thyroid tumors. TCRdb re-called clones via MiXCR from the PCR reads. The sample holds 15,000 to 17,000 clones; 3% to 4% are singletons and the top ten take 20% to 30%. Until they underwent thyroid surgery, no patient had received any treatment. Sample: tumor tissue. These receptors came from a female donor with papillary thyroid cancer or a benign thyroid nodule (not recorded which). Some clones in this sample may be carry-over from other donors' samples.

This clone was counted between two and nine times. The chain joins TRBV6-1 to TRBJ1-6; D might be TRBD1 (6 bases). This CDR3 has 15 amino acids. CDR1 and CDR2 (germline): MNHNS, SASEGT. Trimming took 5 bases from V and 2 from J, leaving 10 bases between them. CDR3 residues: CASSLQGPYNSPLHF. The CDR3 coding sequence is TGTGCCAGCAGTCTACAGGGCCCCTATAATTCACCCCTCCACTTT.

This clone was counted only a few times. This chain links TRBV20-1 with TRBJ1-6; D remains ambiguous. CDR1 is DFQATT, CDR2 SNEGSKA, per germline (reference sequence). Trimming took 3 bases from V and 0 from J, leaving 6 bases between them. The CDR3 is 14 amino acids. CDR3 in amino acids: CSARSGSYNSPLHF. CDR3 DNA sequence: TGCAGTGCTAGGAGTGGCTCCTATAATTCACCCCTCCACTTT.

This clone was observed a few times. This chain joins TRBV2 and TRBJ2-7; 7 bases agree with TRBD2. Unmatched junction bases numbered 5, after V lost 6 bases and J lost 0 bases. Germline lookup yields CDR1 SNHLY and CDR2 FYNNEI. The CDR3 sequence is 14 residues long. As DNA, the CDR3 is TGTGCCAGCAGCGACTGGGACTACTCCTACGAGCAGTACTTC. Protein: CASSDWDYSYEQYF.

In its sample, this clone was seen a few times. The chain carries TRBV19 and TRBJ2-1; 10 positions agree with TRBD2. CDR1 and CDR2 from the germline V gene are LNHDA and SQIVND (reference sequence). The CDR3 totals 15 residues. Trimming took 3 bases from V and 7 from J; bases not matched to a gene: 6. Here the CDR3 reads CASSISSGSRNEQFF. Written as DNA, the CDR3 is TGTGCCAGTAGTATTTCTAGCGGGAGCCGGAATGAGCAGTTCTTC.

About this clone: This may come from a read error, since a much larger clone is one base off. This same CDR3 is encoded by further DNA sequences in the sample. The CDR3 sequence is CASSLGPDRGTEAFF. CDR3 nucleotides: TGCGCCAGCAGCTTGGGCCCCGACAGGGGCACTGAAGCTTTCTTT. This chain joins TRBV7-9 and TRBJ1-1; 8 nucleotides agree with TRBD1. The CDR3 consists of 15 residues. Germline V gene sequence: CDR1 SEHNR, CDR2 FQNEAQ (reference sequence). The whole variable domain, remainder taken from reference TRBV7-9 and TRBJ1-1, is DTGVSQNPRHKITKRGQNVTFRCDPISEHNRLYWYRQTLGQGPEFLTYFQNEAQLEKSRLLSDRFSAERPKGSFSTLEIQRTEQGDSAMYLCASSLGPDRGTEAFFGQGTRLTVV.

In this sample, this clone turned up a few times. The chain employs TRBV6-2 or TRBV6-3 and TRBJ1-1, with a weak D call TRBD1 (5 bases). Germline V gene lookup returns CDR1 MNHEY and CDR2 SVGEGT. The V gene lost 6 bases and the J gene lost 1 base, with 15 bases spanning the gap. The CDR3 is 15 amino acids. The CDR3 here is CASRFDSTGNTEAFF. For the CDR3, the DNA is TGTGCCAGCAGATTCGACAGTACGGGGAACACTGAAGCTTTCTTT.

The chain carries TRBV28 and TRBJ2-7, with D possibly being TRBD2 (7 bases). Germline lookup yields CDR1 MDHEN and CDR2 SYDVKM. This CDR3 contains 14 residues. The V end was cut by 6 bases, the J end by 5 bases, with 17 bases between. The CDR3 DNA reads TGTGCCAGCAGACCGAGGGGGGGGGTCGACGAGCAGTACTTC. It translates to CASRPRGGVDEQYF.

The chain joins TRBV11-1 to TRBJ2-7; a possible D gene is TRBD1 (6 bases). Germline CDR1 and CDR2: SGHAT and FQDESV (reference sequence). This CDR3 comprises 15 residues. Trimming removed 1 base at V and 2 bases at J, with 12 bases between. This CDR3 reads CASSLVTGRTYEQYF. The CDR3 DNA sequence: TGTGCCAGCAGCTTAGTGACAGGCCGGACCTACGAGCAGTACTTC. Complete variable domain (other parts from reference TRBV11-1 and TRBJ2-7): EAEVAQSPRYKITEKSQAVAFWCDPISGHATLYWYRQILGQGPELLVQFQDESVVDDSQLPKDRFSAERLKGVDSTLKIQPAELGDSAMYLCASSLVTGRTYEQYFGPGTRLTVT.

The J gene is TRBJ2-1, the V gene TRBV6-2 or TRBV6-3; D may be TRBD2 (5 bases). V shed 2 bases and J shed 9 bases, with 8 bases lying between them. Germline V gene data show CDR1 as MNHEY and CDR2 as SVGEGT. The CDR3 is 12 amino acids. For the CDR3, the DNA is TGTGCCAGCAGTTACGAGGGTATTGAGCAGTTCTTC. It codes for CASSYEGIEQFF.

This clone was detected only a few times. The rearrangement joins TRBV19 to TRBJ2-6, with D maybe TRBD2 (5 bases). The CDR3 extends over 17 amino acids. Germline V CDR1 and CDR2: LNHDA, SQIVND (reference sequence). Trimming took 5 bases from V and 0 from J, leaving 14 bases between them. CDR3 in DNA: TGTGCCAGTAGTCGCGGAGAGGGATACTCTGGGGCCAACGTCCTGACTTTC. Its protein is CASSRGEGYSGANVLTF.

The table lists this clone with a few counts. J is TRBJ2-1 and V is TRBV19; TRBD2 agrees at 9 bases. The length of the CDR3 is 16 residues. The germline gives CDR1 LNHDA, CDR2 SQIVND (reference sequence). V gave up 1 base and J gave up 6 bases; unmatched junction bases: 7. CDR3 sequence (DNA): TGTGCCAGTAGTATAGTGCCTAGCGGGATAGGCAATGAGCAGTTCTTC. Protein sequence: CASSIVPSGIGNEQFF.

This clone was seen a handful of times. The chain is built from TRBV6-5 and TRBJ2-1; unclear D gene. The CDR3 consists of 12 residues. Between the trimmed V and J ends, which lost 4 bases and 6 bases, there was a span of 7 bases. Germline CDR1 is MNHEY and CDR2 is SVGAGI. CDR3 sequence (DNA): TGTGCCAGCAGTTCCGACTCCAATGAGCAGTTCTTC. Translated: CASSSDSNEQFF.

This clone was seen at least ten times. This rearrangement joins TRBV28 to TRBJ2-3; 8 bases fit TRBD2. CDR1 and CDR2 (germline): MDHEN, SYDVKM. The J segment lost 0 bases and the V segment lost 6 bases, leaving 5 bases of the junction unmatched. This CDR3 is 15 amino acids long. Here the CDR3 DNA reads TGTGCCAGCAGCGACAGCGGGAGAAGCACAGATACGCAGTATTTT. It translates to CASSDSGRSTDTQYF.

This clone was seen only a few times. This rearrangement joins TRBV5-8 to TRBJ2-3; no reliable D call. The V end lost 4 bases, the J end lost 6 bases, and 12 bases lay between the germline ends. Germline V gives CDR1 SGHTS, CDR2 YDEGEE. This CDR3 contains 13 residues. The CDR3 here is CASSRNFMDTQYF. In nucleotides, the CDR3 is TGTGCCAGCAGCCGAAACTTCATGGATACGCAGTATTTT. Full variable domain (outside the CDR3, taken from reference TRBV5-8 and TRBJ2-3): EAGVTQSPTHLIKTRGQQATLRCSPISGHTSVYWYQQALGLGLQFLLWYDEGEERNRGNFPPRFSGRQFPNYSSELNVNALELEDSALYLCASSRNFMDTQYFGPGTRLTVL.